These T cell receptor beta chains were read from a single sample in a study of T cell responses to AZD1222 COVID-19 vaccine. This table comes from immunoSEQ multiplex PCR, and its TCRdb copy is limited to in-frame clones, with some not included. Seen here are about 150,000 clones, around 90% observed once, and the top ten hold approximately 5.2%. Here the sequenced sample was peripheral blood, taken on day 0 of AZD1222 vaccination. These receptors all stem from an adult in good health. Each CDR3 is given with its conserved first and last residue. The order of the fields is clone size, V gene, J gene, CDR3 length, D gene, CDR3 DNA, CDR3 protein. The D gene is left open where the match is weak. Some rows have no size entry. The others give once, few or many, or a class for an expanded clone.

size: once
V: TRBV19
J: TRBJ2-1
length: 15
D: .
DNA: TGTGCCAGTAGTATAGGTGTCAGCTCCTACAATGAGCAGTTCTTC
CDR3: CASSIGVSSYNEQFF

size: .
V: TRBV28
J: TRBJ2-2
length: 14
D: TRBD2
DNA: TGTGCCAGCGGGCTATCTAGCGGTGCCGGGGAGCTGTTTTTT
CDR3: CASGLSSGAGELFF

size: .
V: TRBV7-2
J: TRBJ2-7
length: 14
D: .
DNA: TGTGCCAGCAGCTTAGGACAGTGGGACTACGAGCAGTACTTC
CDR3: CASSLGQWDYEQYF

size: .
V: TRBV19
J: TRBJ2-3
length: 14
D: .
DNA: TGTGCCAGTAGTAAGTCACAGTACCCAGATACGCAGTATTTT
CDR3: CASSKSQYPDTQYF

size: .
V: TRBV7-9
J: TRBJ2-1
length: 15
D: TRBD1
DNA: TGTGCCAGCACCGCGCTGACAGGGGGTAACAATGAGCAGTTCTTC
CDR3: CASTALTGGNNEQFF

size: .
V: TRBV21-1
J: TRBJ1-5
length: 19
D: .
DNA: TGTGCCAGCAGCAAAGGGGGACAGGGTAGGGTTTATAGCAATCAGCCCCAGCATTTT
CDR3: CASSKGGQGRVYSNQPQHF

size: .
V: TRBV7-9
J: TRBJ2-2
length: 16
D: TRBD2
DNA: TGTGCCAGCACCCGAGCGGGAGAGGGAAGGACCGGGGAGCTGTTTTTT
CDR3: CASTRAGEGRTGELFF

size: few
V: TRBV21-1
J: TRBJ2-7
length: 16
D: .
DNA: TGTGCCAGCAGCCGTAAAAAGTTTGGTGGGACAGCCGAGCAGTACTTC
CDR3: CASSRKKFGGTAEQYF

size: .
V: TRBV2
J: TRBJ2-7
length: 11
D: .
DNA: TGTGCCAGCAGCCCAAATCGCGAGCAGTACTTC
CDR3: CASSPNREQYF

size: .
V: TRBV6-5
J: TRBJ2-7
length: 15
D: .
DNA: TGTGCCAGCAGTTACCGCTCGGGGGGCATCGACGAGCAGTACTTC
CDR3: CASSYRSGGIDEQYF

size: .
V: TRBV18
J: TRBJ1-6
length: 14
D: .
DNA: TGTGCCAGCTCACCACCGATGGAATGGGCACCCCTCCACTTT
CDR3: CASSPPMEWAPLHF

size: .
V: TRBV7-2
J: TRBJ2-2
length: 14
D: .
DNA: TGTGCCAGCCATAAGCCGATTGGGACCGGGGAGCTGTTTTTT
CDR3: CASHKPIGTGELFF

size: .
V: TRBV19
J: TRBJ2-1
length: 15
D: TRBD1
DNA: TGTGCCAGTAGGACCCAGGGGGCAGCCGACAATGAGCAGTTCTTC
CDR3: CASRTQGAADNEQFF

size: .
V: TRBV7-9
J: TRBJ2-2
length: 15
D: .
DNA: TGTGCCAGCAGCTTAGGGGGAGTAGGCACCGGGGAGCTGTTTTTT
CDR3: CASSLGGVGTGELFF

size: .
V: TRBV5-4
J: TRBJ2-7
length: 15
D: .
DNA: TGTGCCAGCAGCTCATCGGGACTCTCCCGCAACGAGCAGTACTTC
CDR3: CASSSSGLSRNEQYF

size: .
V: TRBV29-1
J: TRBJ1-1
length: 13
D: .
DNA: TGCAGCGTTGGACAGCGGATGAACACTGAAGCTTTCTTT
CDR3: CSVGQRMNTEAFF

size: .
V: TRBV5-1
J: TRBJ2-1
length: 15
D: TRBD2
DNA: TGCGCCAGCAGTTGGCTAGCGGGTGAAGGCGATGAGCAGTTCTTC
CDR3: CASSWLAGEGDEQFF

size: .
V: TRBV6-2/TRBV6-3
J: TRBJ2-1
length: 14
D: .
DNA: TGTGCCAGCAGTTACACGACCCTAGGGGGTGAGCAGTTCTTC
CDR3: CASSYTTLGGEQFF